A single sample is the source of the 20 T cell receptor beta chains below, sequenced in a study of beta chain features in type 1 diabetes. The isolated RNA, all of it, was reverse transcribed, so expressed TCRB transcripts were what got sequenced. The repertoire was sequenced with immunoSEQ multiplex PCR; TCRdb's copy has only in-frame clones and lacks some. The data hold about 930,000 clones, with 15% to 20% observed a single time. The specimen was naive CD4+ T cells from blood. These receptors all come from a woman in her late teens or twenties in good health.

The chain recombines TRBV7-9 with TRBJ1-1; D is undetermined. Trimming stripped 5 bases from V and 5 bases from J, with 12 bases between. The germline gives CDR1 SEHNR, CDR2 FQNEAQ (reference sequence). This CDR3 is 13 amino acids long. This CDR3 reads CASSLWSGTEAFF. CDR3 DNA sequence: TGTGCCAGCAGCCTTTGGAGCGGGACTGAAGCTTTCTTT.

V is TRBV9 and J is TRBJ2-7; TRBD2 matches at 14 bases. The junction had 17 bases not matched to a gene; V was cut back by 0 bases and J by 6 bases. The CDR3 runs to 20 residues. The germline V gene encodes CDR1 SGDLS and CDR2 YYNGEE. The CDR3 here is CASSVGPGLAGAHRDPEQYF. Written as DNA, the CDR3 is TGTGCCAGCAGCGTAGGCCCGGGACTAGCGGGAGCCCATCGAGACCCCGAGCAGTACTTC. The full variable domain, its missing parts supplied by reference TRBV9 and TRBJ2-7, is DSGVTQTPKHLITATGQRVTLRCSPRSGDLSVYWYQQSLDQGLQFLIQYYNGEERAKGNILERFSAQQFPDLHSELNLSSLELGDSALYFCASSVGPGLAGAHRDPEQYFGPGTRLTVT.

This clone was found a few times. This chain uses TRBV9 with TRBJ2-7, with 7 bases lining up with TRBD1. Germline CDR1 reads SGDLS; CDR2 reads YYNGEE. J was trimmed by 2 bases and V by 3 bases; bases with no gene match: 5. This CDR3 contains 14 residues. DNA of the CDR3: TGTGCCAGCAGCGGGACAGGCGGAACCTACGAGCAGTACTTC. Translated: CASSGTGGTYEQYF.

This clone showed up just a few times. The J gene is TRBJ1-2, the V gene TRBV28; D uncertain. The germline gives CDR1 MDHEN, CDR2 SYDVKM. V gave up 7 bases and J gave up 3 bases, with 12 bases separating them. The CDR3 covers 13 residues. The CDR3 sequence is CASMRETDYGYTF. CDR3 coding DNA: TGTGCCAGCATGAGGGAAACCGACTATGGCTACACCTTC.

J is TRBJ2-7 and V is TRBV13; TRBD1 might be the D (6 bases). Looked up from germline, CDR1 is PRHDT and CDR2 is FYEKMQ (reference sequence). Trimming left V 5 bases short and J 9 bases short, with 17 bases between. This CDR3 region has 13 residues. In DNA, the CDR3 is TGTGCCAGCAGCCCGACCGGGACAAAGAGGCAGTACTTC. Protein sequence: CASSPTGTKRQYF.

The rearrangement uses TRBV7-9 and TRBJ1-5; the match to TRBD1 covers 8 bases. CDR3 length: 13 amino acids. Germline assignment: CDR1 SEHNR and CDR2 FQNEAQ (reference sequence). The J segment lost 6 bases and the V segment lost 11 bases, leaving 9 bases of the junction unmatched. The CDR3 region is CAPGRGRLQPQHF. The CDR3 DNA follows: TGTGCCCCAGGCAGGGGGCGGCTTCAGCCCCAGCATTTT.

The sample holds a few counts of this clone. The same CDR3 arises from other DNA sequences in this sample as well. This chain uses TRBV6-6 with TRBJ2-2; TRBD2 agrees at 11 bases. The CDR3 totals 15 residues. Per germline, CDR1 MNHNY and CDR2 SVGAGI (reference sequence). V shed 5 bases, J shed 1 base, and the junction held 0 bases outside the gene matches. CDR3 DNA: TGTGCCAGCAGTCTAGCGGGAGGGAACACCGGGGAGCTGTTTTTT. Protein product: CASSLAGGNTGELFF.

The V gene is TRBV7-9, the J gene TRBJ2-1; D perhaps matches TRBD2 (7 bases). CDR3 size: 17 residues. Germline CDR1 SEHNR, CDR2 FQNEAQ (reference sequence). V dropped 7 bases and J dropped 4 bases, with 23 bases sitting between them. The CDR3 DNA reads as TGTGCCAGCACCGAGGGAGGGGGGTTAGCAGGATACAATGAGCAGTTCTTC. Its translation: CASTEGGGLAGYNEQFF. Together with reference TRBV7-9 and TRBJ2-1, the CDR3 gives the full variable domain: DTGVSQNPRHKITKRGQNVTFRCDPISEHNRLYWYRQTLGQGPEFLTYFQNEAQLEKSRLLSDRFSAERPKGSFSTLEIQRTEQGDSAMYLCASTEGGGLAGYNEQFFGPGTRLTVL.

This clone was observed a few times. The chain carries TRBV2 and TRBJ2-3; TRBD2 aligns across 8 bases. V was clipped by 3 bases and J by 0 bases; unmatched bases: 2. The CDR3 consists of 15 residues. The germline CDR1 and CDR2 sequences are SNHLY and FYNNEI. The CDR3 loop reads CASSDSGTSTDTQYF. The CDR3 nucleotides are TGTGCCAGCAGTGATAGCGGGACTAGCACAGATACGCAGTATTTT. The full variable domain, in which reference TRBV2 and TRBJ2-3 provide the parts outside the CDR3, is EPEVTQTPSHQVTQMGQEVILRCVPISNHLYFYWYRQILGQKVEFLVSFYNNEISEKSEIFDDQFSVERPDGSNFTLKIRSTKLEDSAMYFCASSDSGTSTDTQYFGPGTRLTVL.

This chain links TRBV7-9 with TRBJ1-5; 8 bases are a match to TRBD1. The length of the CDR3 is 14 residues. Germline CDR1 reads SEHNR; CDR2 reads FQNEAQ (reference sequence). The J segment lost 9 bases and the V segment lost 4 bases, leaving 8 bases of the junction unmatched. The CDR3 region is CASSSSDRESPQHF. The CDR3 DNA sequence: TGTGCCAGCAGCTCCTCGGACAGGGAATCGCCCCAGCATTTT.

This clone was detected a few times. The chain employs TRBV6-5 and TRBJ1-2; D is ambiguous. V lost 3 bases to trimming and J lost 8 bases, with 13 bases between them. The CDR3 spans 13 residues. Per the germline V gene, CDR1 is MNHEY and CDR2 is SVGAGI. CDR3 residues: CASSYVGLDGYTF. The CDR3 nucleotides read TGTGCCAGCAGTTATGTCGGACTCGACGGCTACACCTTC.

This clone has more than one count but fewer than ten. The CDR3 protein is CASSQDWRSNEQFF. The CDR3 DNA sequence: TGTGCCAGCAGCCAAGATTGGCGGAGCAATGAGCAGTTCTTC. V and J are TRBV14 and TRBJ2-1, with no clear D. Trimming cost V 0 bases and J 6 bases, with 9 bases left between them. Germline values: CDR1 SGHDN, CDR2 FVKESK. CDR3 length: 14 amino acids.

This clone was counted between two and nine times. This sequence joins TRBV28 and TRBJ1-5; a weak D match, TRBD1 (5 bases). V was pared by 5 bases and J by 10 bases, with 18 bases between. This CDR3 contains 14 residues. Germline loops: CDR1 MDHEN, CDR2 SYDVKM. CDR3 bases: TGTGCCAGCAGTCTTTGGACACGGGAGGATCCCCAGCATTTT. It translates to CASSLWTREDPQHF.

This clone was seen a few times. J is TRBJ2-1 and V is TRBV19; 8 bases are a match to TRBD1. The CDR3 is 14 residues long. V gave up 3 bases and J gave up 8 bases; unmatched junction bases: 6. Germline V gene lookup returns CDR1 LNHDA and CDR2 SQIVND (reference sequence). DNA of the CDR3: TGTGCCAGTAGTATGGGACAGGCCTGGGATGAGCAGTTCTTC. Translation: CASSMGQAWDEQFF.

This clone was detected a few times. The rearrangement links TRBV5-1 to TRBJ1-2; no definite D call. The CDR3 sequence is 14 residues long. Germline CDR1 and CDR2: SGHRS and YFSETQ. Trimming shortened V by 4 bases and J by 4 bases, and 14 bases separated the two germline ends. CDR3 protein: CASSPTGGGYGYTF. The CDR3 DNA reads TGCGCCAGCAGCCCTACGGGAGGTGGCTATGGCTACACCTTC.

This clone was seen more than once but under ten times. The rearrangement links TRBV5-4 to TRBJ2-3; TRBD2 agrees at 13 bases. Trimming removed 4 bases from V and 5 bases from J; junction bases left unmatched: 4. This CDR3 contains 15 residues. From germline, CDR1 is SGHNT and CDR2 YYREEE (reference sequence). The CDR3 coding sequence is TGTGCCAGCAGCCCCGGGACTAGCGGGAAAGATACGCAGTATTTT. Translation gives CASSPGTSGKDTQYF.

This clone was seen a few times. The J gene is TRBJ1-3, the V gene TRBV19; D not certain. Trimming left V 3 bases short and J 4 bases short, with 4 bases between. Germline lookup yields CDR1 LNHDA and CDR2 SQIVND (reference sequence). CDR3 size: 12 residues. CDR3 sequence reads: CASSIEGNTIYF. The CDR3 DNA is TGTGCCAGTAGTATCGAGGGAAACACCATATATTTT.

The chain recombines TRBV7-2 with TRBJ2-3; perhaps D is TRBD1 or TRBD2 (5 bases each). The CDR3 runs to 17 residues. V gave up 4 bases and J gave up 2 bases, with 19 bases separating them. Germline lookup yields CDR1 SGHTA and CDR2 FQGNSA. DNA for the CDR3: TGTGCCAGCAGCTCAGGATCCGGGACGGTCATCACAGATACGCAGTATTTT. Its translation: CASSSGSGTVITDTQYF.

This clone was counted only a few times. V usage is TRBV29-1 and J usage is TRBJ2-7; D could derive from TRBD1 or TRBD2 (5 bases each). Trimming stripped 3 bases from V and 9 bases from J, with 15 bases between. Germline assignment: CDR1 SQVTM and CDR2 ANQGSEA. CDR3 size: 12 residues. CDR3 nucleotides: TGCAGCGTTGAGACAACCGTGGGGGTGCAGTACTTC. It yields the protein CSVETTVGVQYF.

The chain links TRBV5-4 to TRBJ2-7, with D tentatively TRBD2 (6 bases). This CDR3 is 12 amino acids long. V lost 4 bases and J 6 bases, leaving 11 bases between the germline ends. Germline V gives CDR1 SGHNT, CDR2 YYREEE (reference sequence). The DNA of the CDR3 is TGTGCCAGCAGCCTACAGGAGGGCGAGCAGTACTTC. Translated: CASSLQEGEQYF.